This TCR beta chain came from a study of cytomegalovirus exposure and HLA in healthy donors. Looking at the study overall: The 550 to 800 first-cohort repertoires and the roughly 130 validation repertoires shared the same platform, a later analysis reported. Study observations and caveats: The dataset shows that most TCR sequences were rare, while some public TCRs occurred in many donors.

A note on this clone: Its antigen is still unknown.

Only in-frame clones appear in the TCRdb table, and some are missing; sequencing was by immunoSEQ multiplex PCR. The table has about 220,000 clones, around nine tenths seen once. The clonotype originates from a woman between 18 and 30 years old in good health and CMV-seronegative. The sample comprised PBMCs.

The CDR3 is CAWTSSYNEQFF. CDR3 bases: TGTGCCTGGACTAGCTCCTACAATGAGCAGTTCTTC. This sequence joins TRBV30 and TRBJ2-1; D unclear. Germline assignment: CDR1 GTSNPN and CDR2 SVGIG (reference sequence). The length of the CDR3 is 12 residues. V was shortened by 4 bases and J by 0 bases, with 4 bases between the two germline ends.